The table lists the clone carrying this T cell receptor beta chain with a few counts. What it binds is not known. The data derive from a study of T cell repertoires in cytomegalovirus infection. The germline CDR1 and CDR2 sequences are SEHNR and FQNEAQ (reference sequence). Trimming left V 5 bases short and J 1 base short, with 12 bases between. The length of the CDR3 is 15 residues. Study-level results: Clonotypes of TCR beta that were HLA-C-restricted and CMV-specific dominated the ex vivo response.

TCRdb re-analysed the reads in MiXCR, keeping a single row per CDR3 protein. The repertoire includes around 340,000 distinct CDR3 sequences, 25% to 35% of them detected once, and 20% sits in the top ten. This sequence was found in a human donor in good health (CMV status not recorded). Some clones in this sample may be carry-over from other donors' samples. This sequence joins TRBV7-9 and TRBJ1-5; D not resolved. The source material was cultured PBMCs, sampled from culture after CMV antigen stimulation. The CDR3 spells CASSRSDTSNQPQHF. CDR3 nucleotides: TGTGCCAGCAGCCGGTCCGATACCAGCAATCAGCCCCAGCATTTT.